This TCR beta chain is from a study of cytomegalovirus exposure and HLA in healthy donors. Study observations and caveats: The authors enumerated 164 TCR beta chains as linked to cytomegalovirus.

Of note for this clone: Antigen: not known.

This PCR relied on a set of 60 Vbeta primers and 13 Jbeta primers. The assay was immunoSEQ multiplex PCR, and TCRdb's table has in-frame clones only and misses some. The profile shows 80,000 or so clones, 72% of them singletons. This receptor was taken from a man aged 55 to 70 in good health and CMV-seropositive. Sequencing used PBMCs.

CDR3 amino acids: CASSPGRDYSVDTQYF. The CDR3 DNA is TGCGCCAGCAGCCCCGGCCGGGACTATTCGGTAGATACGCAGTATTTT. V usage is TRBV5-1 and J usage is TRBJ2-3; 7 bases match TRBD2. The V segment lost 4 bases and the J segment 5 bases; nucleotides outside the gene matches: 13. The length of the CDR3 is 16 residues. Looked up from germline, CDR1 is SGHRS and CDR2 is YFSETQ.